Listed below are T cell receptor beta chains from one sample, sequenced in a study of CD8+ T cells in alopecia areata. Profiled with immunoSEQ multiplex PCR; TCRdb holds only in-frame clones, not every one. The sample holds around 140,000 clones; about 85% are singletons and the top ten take less than 15%. The starting material was CD8+ T cells sorted from blood, obtained at week 4, from a patient treated with tofacitinib. Receptor source: a human donor with alopecia areata. Each CDR3 is given with its conserved first and last residue. A D gene is named only where the DNA matches it firmly.

d_call: TRBD1; j_call: TRBJ1-4; v_call: TRBV27; cdr3_nt: TGTGCCAGCAGTTCAAGAGACGCGGGACAGCATAATGAAAAACTGTTTTTT; cdr3_aa: CASSSRDAGQHNEKLFF
d_call: -; j_call: TRBJ2-6; v_call: TRBV9; cdr3_nt: TGTGCCAGCAGCGTAGAAGGCTCTGGGGCCAACGTCCTGACTTTC; cdr3_aa: CASSVEGSGANVLTF
d_call: -; j_call: TRBJ1-2; v_call: TRBV27; cdr3_nt: TGTGCCAGCTCCCGAGGCCTAAACTATGGCTACACCTTC; cdr3_aa: CASSRGLNYGYTF
d_call: TRBD2; j_call: TRBJ2-7; v_call: TRBV27; cdr3_nt: TGTGCCAGCAGTTTCTCGCGCAGCGGGAGTTACGAGCAGTACTTC; cdr3_aa: CASSFSRSGSYEQYF
d_call: TRBD1; j_call: TRBJ2-1; v_call: TRBV5-1; cdr3_nt: TGCGCCAGCAGCTCACACCTCCGGGACAGGGGAGGTTATGAGCAGTTCTTC; cdr3_aa: CASSSHLRDRGGYEQFF
d_call: -; j_call: TRBJ2-1; v_call: TRBV29-1; cdr3_nt: TGCAGCGTTGAAGTAATGGACGTACTGGGTTCCTACAATGAGCAGTTCTTC; cdr3_aa: CSVEVMDVLGSYNEQFF
d_call: -; j_call: TRBJ1-1; v_call: TRBV5-1; cdr3_nt: TGCGCCAGCAGCTTGGATGGAGCGATGAACACTGAAGCTTTCTTT; cdr3_aa: CASSLDGAMNTEAFF
d_call: -; j_call: TRBJ2-1; v_call: TRBV5-4; cdr3_nt: TGTGCCAGCAGCTTGTCTGCCTTCAGCTCCTACAATGAGCAGTTCTTC; cdr3_aa: CASSLSAFSSYNEQFF
d_call: TRBD1; j_call: TRBJ2-7; v_call: TRBV10-3; cdr3_nt: TGTGCCATCAGTGGACAGGGCGACAGGCCCTACGAGCAGTACTTC; cdr3_aa: CAISGQGDRPYEQYF
d_call: TRBD2; j_call: TRBJ2-5; v_call: TRBV29-1; cdr3_nt: TGCAGCGTTGCACTAGCGGAAGAGACCCAGTACTTC; cdr3_aa: CSVALAEETQYF
d_call: -; j_call: TRBJ2-1; v_call: TRBV5-1; cdr3_nt: TGCGCCAGCAGCTTGGGCATCCGGGACGAAAAGCAGTTCTTC; cdr3_aa: CASSLGIRDEKQFF
d_call: -; j_call: TRBJ2-6; v_call: TRBV19; cdr3_nt: TGTGCCAGTAGTCCCGGGCCTATACCGTCTGGGGCCAACGTCCTGACTTTC; cdr3_aa: CASSPGPIPSGANVLTF
d_call: TRBD1; j_call: TRBJ1-4; v_call: TRBV5-4; cdr3_nt: TGTGCCAGCAGCCTAGGCCCGGGACAGGGCGAAGAAAAACTGTTTTTT; cdr3_aa: CASSLGPGQGEEKLFF
d_call: TRBD2; j_call: TRBJ2-7; v_call: TRBV4-2; cdr3_nt: TGTGCCAGCAGCCAAGATAGCGGGGGGGCTTACGAGCAGTACTTC; cdr3_aa: CASSQDSGGAYEQYF
d_call: -; j_call: TRBJ2-2; v_call: TRBV6-6; cdr3_nt: TGTGCCAGCAGCCTGTCCCCCGGGGAGCTGTTTTTT; cdr3_aa: CASSLSPGELFF
d_call: TRBD1; j_call: TRBJ2-3; v_call: TRBV30; cdr3_nt: TGTGCCTGGGGACAGGGGGCTGCAGATACGCAGTATTTT; cdr3_aa: CAWGQGAADTQYF
d_call: TRBD2; j_call: TRBJ2-3; v_call: TRBV5-4; cdr3_nt: TGTGCCAGCAGCCCCTCTCGGGGGGGCCGGGATACGCAGTATTTT; cdr3_aa: CASSPSRGGRDTQYF